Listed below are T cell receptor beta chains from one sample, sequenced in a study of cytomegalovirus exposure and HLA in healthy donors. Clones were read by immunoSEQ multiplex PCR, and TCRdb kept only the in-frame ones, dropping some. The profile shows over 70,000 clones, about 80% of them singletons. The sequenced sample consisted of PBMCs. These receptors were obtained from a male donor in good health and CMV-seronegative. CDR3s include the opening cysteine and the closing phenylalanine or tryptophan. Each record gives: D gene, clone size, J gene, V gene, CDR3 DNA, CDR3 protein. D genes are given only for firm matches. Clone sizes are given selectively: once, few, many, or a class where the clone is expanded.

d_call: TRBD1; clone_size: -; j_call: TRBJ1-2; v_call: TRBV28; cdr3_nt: TGTGCCAGCAGGTGGACAGGGGGGGTGTGGTACACCTTC; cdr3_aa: CASRWTGGVWYTF
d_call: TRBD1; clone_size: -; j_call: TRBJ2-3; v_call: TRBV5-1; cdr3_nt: TGCGCCAGCAGCATACGGACAGGACATGCGCCAGATACGCAGTATTTT; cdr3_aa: CASSIRTGHAPDTQYF
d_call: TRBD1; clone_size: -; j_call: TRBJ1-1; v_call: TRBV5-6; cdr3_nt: TGTGCCAGCAGCTTCGGAGGGGGCGCGGGGACTGAAGCTTTCTTT; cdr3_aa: CASSFGGGAGTEAFF
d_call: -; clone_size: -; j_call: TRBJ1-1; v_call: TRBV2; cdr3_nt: TGTGCCAGCAGTGAGTGGCAGCGTGAAGCTTTCTTT; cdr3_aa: CASSEWQREAFF
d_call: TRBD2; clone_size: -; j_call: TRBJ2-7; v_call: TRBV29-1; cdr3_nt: TGCAGCGTCGGCCGGACTAGCGGGAGCTACGAGCAGTACTTC; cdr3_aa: CSVGRTSGSYEQYF
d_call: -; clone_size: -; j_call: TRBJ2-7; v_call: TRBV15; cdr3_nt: TGTGCCACCAGGAAAACTATGGACAGCTTCTACGAGCAGTACTTC; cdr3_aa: CATRKTMDSFYEQYF
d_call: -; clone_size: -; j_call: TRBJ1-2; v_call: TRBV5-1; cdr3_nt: TGCGCCAGCAGCTTGGATGCGGGTGACTATGGCTACACCTTC; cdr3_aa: CASSLDAGDYGYTF
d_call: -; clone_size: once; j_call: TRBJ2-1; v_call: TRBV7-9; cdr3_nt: TGTGCCAGCAGCTCGACTGTTTCAGGGGATGAGCAGTTCTTC; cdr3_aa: CASSSTVSGDEQFF
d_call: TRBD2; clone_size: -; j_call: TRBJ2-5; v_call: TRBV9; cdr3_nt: TGTGCCAGCAGCGTGACTAGCGTAAAAGAGACCCAGTACTTC; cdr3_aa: CASSVTSVKETQYF
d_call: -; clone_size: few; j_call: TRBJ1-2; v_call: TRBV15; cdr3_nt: TGTGCCACCAGCAGAGATTCAGGGAACTATGGCTACACCTTC; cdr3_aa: CATSRDSGNYGYTF
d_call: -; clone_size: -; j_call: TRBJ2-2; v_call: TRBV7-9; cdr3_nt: TGTGCCAGCAACCCCGACAGGAACACCGGGGAGCTGTTTTTT; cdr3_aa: CASNPDRNTGELFF
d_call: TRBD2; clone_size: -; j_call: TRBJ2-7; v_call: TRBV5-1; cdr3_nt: TGCGCCAGCAGCCGGACTAGCGGGGGGTGGGAGCAGTACTTC; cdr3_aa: CASSRTSGGWEQYF
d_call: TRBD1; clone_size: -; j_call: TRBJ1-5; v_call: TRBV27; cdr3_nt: TGTGCCAGCAGCACAGGGGGGGGTAATCAGCCCCAGCATTTT; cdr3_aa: CASSTGGGNQPQHF
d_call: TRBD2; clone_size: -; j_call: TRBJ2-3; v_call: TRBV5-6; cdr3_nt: TGTGCCAGCAGCTTGGTGAGCGGGAGGACCTACACAGATACGCAGTATTTT; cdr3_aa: CASSLVSGRTYTDTQYF
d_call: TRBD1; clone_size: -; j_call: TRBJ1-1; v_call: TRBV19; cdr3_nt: TGTGCCAGTAGTACACAGGGGGCGAACACTGAAGCTTTCTTT; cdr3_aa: CASSTQGANTEAFF
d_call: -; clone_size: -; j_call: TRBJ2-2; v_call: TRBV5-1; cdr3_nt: TGCGCCAGCAGGGTGGAGGGTGCCGGGGAGCTGTTTTTT; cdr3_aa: CASRVEGAGELFF
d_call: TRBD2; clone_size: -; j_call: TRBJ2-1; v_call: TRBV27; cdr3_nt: TGTGCCAGCAGTCCCCAGGCTGTCGGGAGGGGGAGTGAGCAGTTCTTC; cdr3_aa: CASSPQAVGRGSEQFF
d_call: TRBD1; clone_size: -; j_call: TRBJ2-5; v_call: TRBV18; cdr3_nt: TGTGCCAGCTCACCGACAGGGTCAGAGACCCAGTACTTC; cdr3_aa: CASSPTGSETQYF
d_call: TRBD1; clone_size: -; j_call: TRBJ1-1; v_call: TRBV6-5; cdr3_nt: TGTGCCAGCAGTCGTGACAGGGTAGACACTGAAGCTTTCTTT; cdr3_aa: CASSRDRVDTEAFF
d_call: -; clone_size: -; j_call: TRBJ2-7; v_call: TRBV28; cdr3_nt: TGTGCCAGCAGTCCCCCCGATCATAGTTTCTACGAGCAGTACTTC; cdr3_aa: CASSPPDHSFYEQYF
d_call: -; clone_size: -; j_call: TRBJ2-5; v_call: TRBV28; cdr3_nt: TGTGCCAGCAGAAACCCCGGGGACAAGAGAGGGCAAGAGACCCAGTACTTC; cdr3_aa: CASRNPGDKRGQETQYF
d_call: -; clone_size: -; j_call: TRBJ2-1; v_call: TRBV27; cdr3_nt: TGTGCCAGCAGCTGGGGCCCGAGTGAGCAGTTCTTC; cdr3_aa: CASSWGPSEQFF
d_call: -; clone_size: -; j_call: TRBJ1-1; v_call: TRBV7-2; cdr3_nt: TGTGCCAGCAGCTTAGAAGTCGGGAGGAACACTGAAGCTTTCTTT; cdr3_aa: CASSLEVGRNTEAFF
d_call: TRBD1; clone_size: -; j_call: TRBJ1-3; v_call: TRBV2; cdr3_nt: TGTGCCAGCAGTGAGGGACAGGGAACCTCTGGAAACACCATATATTTT; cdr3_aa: CASSEGQGTSGNTIYF
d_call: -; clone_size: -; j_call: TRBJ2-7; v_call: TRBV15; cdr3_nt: TGTGCCACCAGCAGAGATCGGCAAGGGGTCGGCGAGCAGTACTTC; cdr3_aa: CATSRDRQGVGEQYF
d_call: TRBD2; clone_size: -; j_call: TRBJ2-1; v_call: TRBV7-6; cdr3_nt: TGTGCCAGCAGCCATAGTAGCGGGAGGGCCCACAATGAGCAGTTCTTC; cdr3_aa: CASSHSSGRAHNEQFF
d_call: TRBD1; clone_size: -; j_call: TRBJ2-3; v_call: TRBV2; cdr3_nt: TGTGCCAGCAAGTCGGGGACAGGGGGCACAGATACGCAGTATTTT; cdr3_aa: CASKSGTGGTDTQYF
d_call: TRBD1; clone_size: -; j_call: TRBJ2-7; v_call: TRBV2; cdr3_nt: TGTGCCAGCAGCAGGGACAGGGGTTCCTACGAGCAGTACTTC; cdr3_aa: CASSRDRGSYEQYF
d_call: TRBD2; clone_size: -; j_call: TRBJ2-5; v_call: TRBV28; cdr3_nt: TGTGCCAGCACTAGCGGGGGGGCGGGGGAGACCCAGTACTTC; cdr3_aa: CASTSGGAGETQYF
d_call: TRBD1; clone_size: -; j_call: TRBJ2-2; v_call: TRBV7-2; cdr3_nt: TGTGCCAGCAGGAAGCCAGGGGGTACCGGGGAGCTGTTTTTT; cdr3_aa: CASRKPGGTGELFF
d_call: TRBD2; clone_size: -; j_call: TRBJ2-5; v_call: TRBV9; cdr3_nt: TGTGCCAGCAGCGGCTTCCCCGGGACTAGCGGGAGAAAATCCTATGAGACCCAGTACTTC; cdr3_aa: CASSGFPGTSGRKSYETQYF
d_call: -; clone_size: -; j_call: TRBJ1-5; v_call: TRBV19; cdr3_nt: TGTGCCAGTAGTACACTGATCTGGGGCAACAATCAGCCCCAGCATTTT; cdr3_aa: CASSTLIWGNNQPQHF
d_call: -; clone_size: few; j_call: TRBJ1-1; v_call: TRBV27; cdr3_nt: TGTGCCAGCAGTTTATTACGCGGGAACACTGAAGCTTTCTTT; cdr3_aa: CASSLLRGNTEAFF
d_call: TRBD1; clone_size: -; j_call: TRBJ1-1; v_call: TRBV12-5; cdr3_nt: TGTGCTAGTGGTTTTGGACAGGCGAACACTGAAGCTTTCTTT; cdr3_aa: CASGFGQANTEAFF
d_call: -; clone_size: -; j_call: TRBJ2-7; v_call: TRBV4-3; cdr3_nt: TGCGCCAGCAGCCCAACCCCCAGGGGCTACGAGCAGTACTTC; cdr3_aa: CASSPTPRGYEQYF
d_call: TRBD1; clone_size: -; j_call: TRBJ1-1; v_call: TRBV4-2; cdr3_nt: TGTGCCAGCAGCCTTGCCGGGACAGGGCACACTGAAGCTTTCTTT; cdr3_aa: CASSLAGTGHTEAFF
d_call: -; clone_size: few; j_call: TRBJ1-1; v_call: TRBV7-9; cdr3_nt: TGTGCCAGCAGCGAAGGGTCCACTAGGACTGAAGCTTTCTTT; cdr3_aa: CASSEGSTRTEAFF
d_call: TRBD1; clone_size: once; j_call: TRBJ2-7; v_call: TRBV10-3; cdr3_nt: TGTGCCATCAGTGAGACCTCAGGGGGCCGCTACGAGCAGTACTTC; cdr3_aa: CAISETSGGRYEQYF
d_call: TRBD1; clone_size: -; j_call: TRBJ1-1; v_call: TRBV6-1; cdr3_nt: TGTGCCAGCAGTGCGTGGACAGGGGAAGCTTTCTTT; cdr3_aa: CASSAWTGEAFF